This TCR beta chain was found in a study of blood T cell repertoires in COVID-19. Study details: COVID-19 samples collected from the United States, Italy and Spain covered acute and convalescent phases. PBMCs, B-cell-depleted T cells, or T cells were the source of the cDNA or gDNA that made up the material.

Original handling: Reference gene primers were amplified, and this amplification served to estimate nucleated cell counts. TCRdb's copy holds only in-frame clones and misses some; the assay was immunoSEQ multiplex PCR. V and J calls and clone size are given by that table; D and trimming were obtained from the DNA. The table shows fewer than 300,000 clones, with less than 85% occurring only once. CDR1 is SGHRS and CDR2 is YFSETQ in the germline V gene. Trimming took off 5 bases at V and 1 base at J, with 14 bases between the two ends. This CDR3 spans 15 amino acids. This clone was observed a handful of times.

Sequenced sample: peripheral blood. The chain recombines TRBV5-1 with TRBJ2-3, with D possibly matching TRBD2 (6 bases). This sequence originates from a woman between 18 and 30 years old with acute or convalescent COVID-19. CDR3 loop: CASRSGGRGTDTQYF. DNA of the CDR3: TGCGCCAGCAGATCCGGAGGGAGAGGCACAGATACGCAGTATTTT.